Below are 15 T cell receptor beta chains sequenced from a single sample in a study of breast tumors, draining lymph nodes, adjacent tissues. The lymph nodes were axillary draining lymph nodes from breast cancer patients. Using its own MiXCR run on the multiplex PCR reads, TCRdb lists one record per CDR3 protein. The sample includes around 130,000 distinct CDR3 sequences, 20% to 25% seen only once; the top ten take about 2.2%. Sequencing was done on a sample of axillary lymph node tissue. The source is a female donor with breast cancer. Some clones in this sample may be carry-over from other donors' samples.

This clonotype was counted only a few times. The chain combines TRBV28 with TRBJ1-3; no definite D call. Germline loops: CDR1 MDHEN, CDR2 SYDVKM. CDR3 size: 14 residues. V was cut by 7 bases and J by 0 bases, with 10 bases left in between. This CDR3 reads CASNRPNSGNTIYF. The CDR3 nucleotides are TGTGCCAGCAACCGCCCGAACTCTGGAAACACCATATATTTT.

As for this clonotype: Just one base apart from a much larger clone, this may be a read error. The chain combines TRBV7-9 with TRBJ2-1, with D tentatively TRBD1 or TRBD2 (5 bases each). The germline V and J ends were trimmed by 2 bases and 6 bases, with 14 bases remaining between them. The CDR3 has 15 amino acids. The V gene's germline CDR1 is SEHNR and CDR2 FQNEAQ (reference sequence). CDR3 nucleotides: TGTGCCAGCAGCTTATCGGGGCCACCTTGCAATGAGCAGTTCTTC. Protein product: CASSLSGPPCNEQFF.

This clonotype was found a few times. This chain links TRBV12-3 or TRBV12-4 with TRBJ2-1; D is possibly TRBD1 (6 bases). V lost 3 bases and J lost 6, with 9 bases in between. The CDR3 length is 13 residues. The CDR3 DNA is TGTGCCAGCAGTTTTGGGGGCTTCAATGAGCAGTTCTTC. Residues: CASSFGGFNEQFF.

As to this clonotype: With a much larger clone just one base away, this may be a read error. V usage is TRBV19 and J usage is TRBJ1-3; 9 bases fit TRBD1. Germline CDR1 LNHDA, CDR2 SQIVND (reference sequence). CDR3 length: 17 amino acids. CDR3: CTSSVDRGASSGNTIYF. In DNA, the CDR3 is TGTACCAGTAGTGTCGACAGGGGGGCCAGCTCTGGAAACACCATATATTTT.

The chain is built from TRBV14 and TRBJ2-6; D call uncertain. This CDR3 has 18 residues. V lost 2 bases, J lost 0 bases, and 14 bases lay in between. Germline V CDR1 and CDR2: SGHDN, FVKESK. The CDR3, as DNA: TGTGCCAGCAGCCAAAAGGGTTATAAACTCTCTGGGGCCAACGTCCTGACTTTC. It codes for CASSQKGYKLSGANVLTF.

In regard to this clonotype: A read error is possible here, since a much larger clone lies one base away. V gene TRBV18 combines with J gene TRBJ2-7, with 9 bases aligning to TRBD1. Per germline, CDR1 KGHSH and CDR2 LQKENI. The ends lost 3 bases at V and 3 bases at J; junction bases unmatched: 6. The CDR3 spans 15 residues. The CDR3 reads CASSPRGQGNYEQYF. The CDR3 DNA reads TGTGCCAGCTCACCTAGGGGACAGGGAAACTACGAGCAGTACTTC. Full variable domain (outside the CDR3, taken from reference TRBV18 and TRBJ2-7): NAGVMQNPRHLVRRRGQEARLRCSPMKGHSHVYWYRQLPEEGLKFMVYLQKENIIDESGMPKERFSAEFPKEGPSILRIQQVVRGDSAAYFCASSPRGQGNYEQYFGPGTRLTVT.

Comments on this clonotype: A read error may produce the germline difference seen at one junction end. The chain is built from TRBV7-9 and TRBJ2-3; D is ambiguous. This CDR3 has 14 residues. From germline, CDR1 is SEHNR and CDR2 FQNEAQ (reference sequence). CDR3 DNA: TGTGCCAGCGGCTTAGGCCGGGGCACAGATACGCAGTATTTT. As protein: CASGLGRGTDTQYF. Supplemented by reference TRBV7-9 and TRBJ2-3, the full variable domain reads DTGVSQNPRHKITKRGQNVTFRCDPISEHNRLYWYRQTLGQGPEFLTYFQNEAQLEKSRLLSDRFSAERPKGSFSTLEIQRTEQGDSAMYLCASGLGRGTDTQYFGPGTRLTVL.

Concerning this clonotype itself: This may stem from a read error, because a much larger clone lies one nucleotide away. This chain uses TRBV29-1 with TRBJ2-3; D remains unclear. CDR1 SQVTM and CDR2 ANQGSEA come from the germline V gene. The CDR3 length is 12 residues. V was clipped by 0 bases and J by 0 bases, with 1 base between them. The CDR3 loop is CSVEESTDTQYF. The DNA for the CDR3 is TGCAGCGTTGAAGAAAGCACAGATACGCAGTATTTT.

This clonotype showed up just a few times. This sequence joins TRBV28 and TRBJ2-7; 11 bases match TRBD1. CDR3 length equals 14 residues. J was trimmed by 6 bases and V by 6 bases; bases with no gene match: 7. Germline CDR1 MDHEN, CDR2 SYDVKM. The DNA of the CDR3 is TGTGCCAGCAGCAACCGGGACAGGGGGGCCGAGCAGTACTTC. Translating it yields CASSNRDRGAEQYF.

This clonotype was counted at least ten times. V and J are TRBV18 and TRBJ2-7, with TRBD2 matching 8 bases. The CDR3 sequence is 16 residues long. Germline CDR1 and CDR2: KGHSH and LQKENI. V lost 2 bases, J lost 0 bases, and 6 bases stayed unmatched. CDR3 bases: TGTGCCAGCTCACCATTCGCAACTAGCGGCTCCTACGAGCAGTACTTC. Its translation: CASSPFATSGSYEQYF.

This clonotype was counted ten times or more. V gene TRBV5-1 combines with J gene TRBJ1-4, with 10 nucleotides matching TRBD1. The V segment lost 3 bases and the J segment 6 bases; nucleotides outside the gene matches: 2. Germline V gene sequence: CDR1 SGHRS, CDR2 YFSETQ. The CDR3 extends over 14 amino acids. CDR3 in amino acids: CASSSTGGDEKLFF. As DNA, the CDR3 is TGCGCCAGCAGCTCGACAGGGGGCGATGAAAAACTGTTTTTT. Supplemented by reference TRBV5-1 and TRBJ1-4, the full variable domain reads KAGVTQTPRYLIKTRGQQVTLSCSPISGHRSVSWYQQTPGQGLQFLFEYFSETQRNKGNFPGRFSGRQFSNSRSEMNVSTLELGDSALYLCASSSTGGDEKLFFGSGTQLSVL.

This clonotype was detected ten times or more. The chain is built from TRBV9 and TRBJ2-2; D remains ambiguous. Trimming shortened V by 2 bases and J by 6 bases, and 14 bases separated the two germline ends. The CDR3 covers 15 residues. In germline, CDR1 is SGDLS, CDR2 YYNGEE. CDR3 in DNA: TGTGCCAGCAGCGTTTCAGTCCTCAGCCCCGGGGAGCTGTTTTTT. Protein product: CASSVSVLSPGELFF.

This clonotype came up many times. The chain combines TRBV6-6 with TRBJ1-2, with TRBD1 matching over 7 bases. Per germline, CDR1 MNHNY and CDR2 SVGAGI (reference sequence). V was pared by 5 bases and J by 5 bases, with 8 bases of the junction left unmatched. The CDR3 sequence is 14 residues long. Here the CDR3 reads CASSASGTAYGYTF. The CDR3 DNA reads TGTGCCAGCAGTGCTTCCGGGACAGCATATGGCTACACCTTC.

Remarks on this clonotype: This clone may be a read error of a much larger clone one base away. This chain joins TRBV7-8 and TRBJ1-5; no definite D call. Germline loops: CDR1 SGHVS, CDR2 FQNEAQ. V shed 0 bases and J shed 9 bases, with 9 bases lying between them. The CDR3 spans 13 residues. This CDR3 reads CASSLAGPRPQHF. In nucleotides, the CDR3 is TGTGCCAGCAGCTTAGCAGGACCTCGGCCCCAGCATTTT.

In its sample, this clonotype was seen many times. This chain connects TRBV5-1 to TRBJ2-3; possibly TRBD2 for D (7 bases). Trimming pared 2 bases from V and 1 base from J, leaving 17 bases between. Germline V lookup: CDR1 SGHRS, CDR2 YFSETQ. The CDR3 contains 17 residues. The DNA for the CDR3 is TGCGCCAGCAGCTTAGACGTGCGGGGGCTTGGCACAGATACGCAGTATTTT. Amino acid sequence: CASSLDVRGLGTDTQYF.